This T cell receptor beta chain was sequenced during a study of long-term antiretroviral therapy in people with HIV. The assay, immunoSEQ v3.0, was run at survey level. Only in-frame clones appear in the TCRdb table, and some are missing; sequencing was by immunoSEQ multiplex PCR. The data show roughly 25,000 clones, almost 85% seen once. Every donor had one or more pre-ART and two or more post-ART PBMC samples. Every participant with HIV received treatment in the United States. This clone was picked up a small number of times. Its antigen is currently unknown. Germline V gene data show CDR1 as DFQATT and CDR2 as SNEGSKA (reference sequence). The CDR3 has 11 residues. V lost 5 bases and J lost 10, with 12 bases in between. General observations from the study: For ART adherence, viral resistance and therapy changes, no data were available. Regardless of time point, clones expanded before ART dominated the repertoire.

The receptor was isolated from a woman aged 25-40 years with HIV. The sample consisted of unsorted PBMCs, taken 1.1 years before starting antiretroviral therapy. The chain carries TRBV20-1 and TRBJ2-1; D call uncertain. For the CDR3, the DNA is TGCAGTGCTCCGGACGGCACGGAGCAGTTCTTC. Translated: CSAPDGTEQFF.